The present entry profiles one TCR beta chain with its context. Antigen: not known. It was RNA transcripts that yielded the amplified TCR beta CDR3 regions. The HTBI set primed first-round TCR CDR3 RT-PCR. TCRdb analysed the multiplex PCR reads with MiXCR anew, one entry per CDR3 protein. The sample holds about 480,000 distinct CDR3 sequences, about 22% seen once. The entry originates in a study of T cells in Graves' hyperthyroidism and ophthalmopathy. Points from the study as a whole: The model anticipated ophthalmopathy a median about six months pre-onset.

CDR1 is KGHSH, CDR2 LQKENI, per germline. V gave up 10 bases and J gave up 4 bases, with 16 bases separating them. The CDR3 has 13 residues. Source material for PBMCs was 9 to 10 ml fresh peripheral blood. The V and J genes are TRBV18 and TRBJ1-1; D unresolved. The sequence derives from a woman in her seventies with Graves' ophthalmopathy. Source material: blood. The CDR3 spells CANKLGILTEAFF. DNA of the CDR3: TGTGCCAACAAATTGGGAATCCTCACTGAAGCTTTCTTT.